The 10 T cell receptor beta chains given below trace back to one sample, sequenced in a study of cytomegalovirus exposure and HLA in healthy donors. PCR was performed using 60 Vbeta and 13 Jbeta primers. Assay: immunoSEQ multiplex PCR; the TCRdb copy retains only in-frame clones and omits some. The sample gives 100,000 to 150,000 clones, around 80% of which show up once; 1% is in the top ten. The sample comprised PBMCs. The receptor set was obtained from a human donor in good health.

The chain combines TRBV6-5 with TRBJ1-1; no clear D. This CDR3 region has 15 residues. The germline V and J ends were trimmed by 7 bases and 0 bases, with 15 bases remaining between them. The germline gives CDR1 MNHEY, CDR2 SVGAGI. The CDR3 region has the DNA TGTGCCAGCAACCCAAGGCACAGCATGAACACTGAAGCTTTCTTT. Translated: CASNPRHSMNTEAFF.

The V and J genes are TRBV28 and TRBJ1-2; TRBD1 is a possible D gene (6 bases). The CDR3 length is 13 residues. V shed 3 bases and J shed 6 bases, with 11 bases lying between them. Germline CDR1 is MDHEN and CDR2 is SYDVKM. The CDR3 coding sequence is TGTGCCAGCAGTTTCGAAGGGGGTCATGGCTACACCTTC. Residues: CASSFEGGHGYTF.

The J gene is TRBJ1-1, the V gene TRBV9; unclear D gene. This CDR3 region has 14 residues. The germline V and J ends were trimmed by 4 bases and 2 bases, with 12 bases remaining between them. Per the germline V gene, CDR1 is SGDLS and CDR2 is YYNGEE. Here the CDR3 DNA reads TGTGCCAGCAGCCCGGACTTAACTAACACTGAAGCTTTCTTT. It encodes CASSPDLTNTEAFF.

The V gene is TRBV6-5, the J gene TRBJ2-7; 11 nucleotides line up with TRBD2. V dropped 2 bases and J dropped 5; count of bases not matched to a gene: 5. This CDR3 is built from 15 residues. Germline CDR1 and CDR2: MNHEY and SVGAGI. CDR3 sequence (DNA): TGTGCCAGCAGTTACCTCGGGACTAGCGGTAACGAGCAGTACTTC. Residues: CASSYLGTSGNEQYF.

In the case of this clone: The sample has other DNA sequences that encode this CDR3 too. The chain is built from TRBV19 and TRBJ2-2; 10 bases map to TRBD1. This CDR3 has 16 amino acids. The V gene end was trimmed by 5 bases and the J gene end by 2 bases; junction bases not matched to a gene: 5. The germline CDR1 and CDR2 sequences are LNHDA and SQIVND (reference sequence). CDR3 sequence: CASSFWTGGNTGELFF. The DNA of the CDR3 is TGTGCCAGTAGTTTTTGGACAGGGGGAAACACCGGGGAGCTGTTTTTT.

This rearrangement joins TRBV7-2 to TRBJ1-3; D is unclear. CDR1 is SGHTA, CDR2 FQGNSA, per germline. The CDR3 loop spans 16 amino acids. V shed 1 base and J shed 0 bases, with 10 bases lying between them. The CDR3 sequence is CASSLVAAASGNTIYF. The CDR3 DNA reads as TGTGCCAGCAGCTTAGTAGCCGCCGCCTCTGGAAACACCATATATTTT.

The CDR3 here is CASSFPTDPGGTQYF. The CDR3 DNA reads TGTGCCAGCAGCTTCCCAACGGACCCGGGGGGGACCCAGTACTTC. This chain joins TRBV7-9 and TRBJ2-5, with TRBD2 matching over 7 bases. The CDR3 is made up of 15 amino acids. V gave up 3 bases and J gave up 7 bases; unmatched junction bases: 11. Germline V gene lookup returns CDR1 SEHNR and CDR2 FQNEAQ (reference sequence).

The chain joins TRBV4-2 to TRBJ1-6, with no clear D. V was pared by 4 bases and J by 9 bases, with 16 bases between. This CDR3 has 15 amino acids. Germline loops: CDR1 LGHNA, CDR2 YNFKEQ. As DNA, the CDR3 is TGTGCCAGCAGCCCCCACTCCGACAACCTTTCACCCCTCCACTTT. Amino acid sequence: CASSPHSDNLSPLHF.

J is TRBJ2-1 and V is TRBV5-1, with TRBD2 matching over 9 bases. With V trimmed by 0 bases and J by 2 bases, 9 bases remained unmatched. CDR1 is SGHRS and CDR2 is YFSETQ in the germline V gene. There are 18 residues in the CDR3. CDR3 loop: CASSLAGSGGGPYNEQFF. CDR3 DNA: TGCGCCAGCAGCTTGGCGGGTAGCGGGGGTGGTCCCTACAATGAGCAGTTCTTC.

This chain connects TRBV7-9 to TRBJ2-2; D not certain. V gave up 1 base and J gave up 4 bases, with 16 bases separating them. The germline V gene encodes CDR1 SEHNR and CDR2 FQNEAQ (reference sequence). This CDR3 has 17 residues. The CDR3 DNA sequence: TGTGCCAGCAGCTTAGATATGGTCAAGGAGCTCACCGGGGAGCTGTTTTTT. Translation gives CASSLDMVKELTGELFF.